This T cell receptor (beta chain) was recovered during a study of blood T cell repertoires in COVID-19. Across the study: In each case, the material was cDNA or gDNA derived from T cells, B-cell-depleted T cells, or PBMCs.

Assay used: immunoSEQ multiplex PCR; TCRdb lists only in-frame clones, some missing. Here the sample spans some 170,000 clones, about four fifths being singletons. This CDR3 comprises 13 residues. Germline V CDR1 and CDR2: SQVTM, ANQGSEA. V dropped 1 base and J dropped 8 bases, with 14 bases sitting between them. The J gene is TRBJ1-2, the V gene TRBV29-1, with no clear D. The source material was peripheral blood. The receptor was isolated from a woman aged 65 to 85 with acute or convalescent COVID-19. For the CDR3, the DNA is TGCAGCGTTGAAGTCACCCCGGGAAGCGGCTACACCTTC. This encodes CSVEVTPGSGYTF. The complete variable domain, with remaining parts taken from reference TRBV29-1 and TRBJ1-2, reads SAVISQKPSRDICQRGTSLTIQCQVDSQVTMMFWYRQQPGQSLTLIATANQGSEATYESGFVIDKFPISRPNLTFSTLTVSNMSPEDSSIYLCSVEVTPGSGYTFGSGTRLTVV.